Listed below are T cell receptor beta chains from one sample, sequenced in a study of blood T cells in healthy people across ages. TCRdb itself ran the 5' RACE reads through MiXCR, one entry per CDR3 protein. The sample shows approximately 960,000 distinct CDR3 sequences, around 29% of them seen only once. These data were also filed under a second study, of T cells of mothers and their children.

The sample taken for sequencing was blood. These receptors were collected from a woman in her forties in good health. Both conserved end residues are part of each CDR3. A D gene is named only where the DNA matches it firmly. Size values are once, few and many counts, or a class for expanded clones, and some rows have none.

.,TRBV5-1,TRBJ1-1,.,CASSLEWAVNTEAFF,TGCGCCAGCAGCTTGGAATGGGCGGTGAACACTGAAGCTTTCTTT
few,TRBV4-2,TRBJ2-6,.,CASSPEGGSGANVLTF,TGTGCCAGCAGCCCCGAAGGGGGCTCTGGGGCCAACGTCCTGACTTTC
few,TRBV20-1,TRBJ2-3,TRBD1,CSARRDRRKYF,TGCAGTGCTAGACGGGACAGGAGGAAGTATTTT
.,TRBV28,TRBJ1-1,TRBD1,CASSHDRGMNTEAFF,TGTGCCAGCAGTCACGACAGGGGTATGAACACTGAAGCTTTCTTT
.,TRBV5-6,TRBJ2-1,.,CASSQTLKLTTDSSYNKQFF,TGTGCCAGCAGCCAGACTCTTAAACTCACGACAGATTCCTCCTACAATAAGCAGTTCTTC
.,TRBV4-1,TRBJ2-5,.,CASSQSVREERYF,TGCGCCAGCAGCCAAAGTGTGAGGGAAGAGCGGTACTTC
few,TRBV20-1,TRBJ1-2,.,CSSYGYTF,TGCAGTAGCTATGGCTACACCTTC
.,TRBV5-1,TRBJ2-7,.,CASSLLQRDYEQYF,TGCGCCAGCAGCTTGTTACAGAGGGACTACGAGCAGTACTTC
many,TRBV24-1,TRBJ2-7,TRBD1,CATSDSSGTGSYEQYF,TGTGCCACCAGTGACTCATCCGGGACAGGGTCCTACGAGCAGTACTTC
many,TRBV6-1,TRBJ2-3,.,CASSEFAQGSDTQYF,TGTGCCAGCAGTGAATTCGCACAGGGTTCAGATACGCAGTATTTT
many,TRBV7-2,TRBJ2-3,.,CASSLETSDTQYF,TGTGCCAGCAGCTTGGAGACTTCAGATACGCAGTATTTT
.,TRBV6-2/TRBV6-3,TRBJ1-1,TRBD1,CASSFPQGVAYTEAFF,TGTGCCAGCAGCTTCCCCCAGGGGGTCGCCTACACTGAAGCTTTCTTT
.,TRBV29-1,TRBJ2-2,TRBD1,CSVLGGTVNTGELFF,TGCAGCGTTCTCGGTGGGACAGTTAACACCGGGGAGCTGTTTTTT
.,TRBV5-1,TRBJ2-5,.,CAGSRTIQETQYF,TGCGCCGGCTCCCGGACTATACAAGAGACCCAGTACTTC
.,TRBV20-1,TRBJ1-2,.,CSATSFGRTNYGYTF,TGCAGTGCTACCAGTTTCGGACGGACTAACTACGGCTACACCTTC
.,TRBV29-1,TRBJ1-3,.,CSVSASSGNTIYF,TGCAGCGTATCAGCTTCCTCTGGAAACACCATATATTTT
few,TRBV12-3/TRBV12-4,TRBJ1-2,.,CARSLGYGYTF,TGTGCCCGCAGTTTGGGTTATGGCTACACCTTC
few,TRBV20-1,TRBJ2-3,.,CSGRPGGQGDTQYF,TGCAGTGGCCGGCCCGGGGGGCAGGGAGATACGCAGTATTTT
many,TRBV12-3/TRBV12-4,TRBJ1-2,TRBD1,CASTRTGSYGYTF,TGTGCCAGCACCCGGACAGGTTCTTATGGCTACACCTTC
few,TRBV12-3/TRBV12-4,TRBJ2-7,TRBD2,CASSLEGAGVDEQYF,TGTGCCAGCAGTTTAGAAGGTGCGGGGGTGGACGAGCAGTACTTC
many,TRBV28,TRBJ2-7,.,CASSKSSGEVSSYEQYF,TGTGCCAGCAGTAAATCCTCGGGAGAAGTGAGCTCCTACGAGCAGTACTTC
.,TRBV20-1,TRBJ1-1,TRBD1,CSAWDRAAEAFF,TGCAGTGCCTGGGACAGGGCCGCTGAAGCTTTCTTT
few,TRBV29-1,TRBJ2-3,.,CSAPQGKDTQYF,TGCAGCGCGCCGCAAGGGAAGGATACGCAGTATTTT
many,TRBV20-1,TRBJ2-4,.,CSARGLAKNIQYF,TGCAGTGCTAGGGGCCTAGCCAAAAACATTCAGTACTTC
.,TRBV27,TRBJ2-2,TRBD1,CASSSQGALSGGELFF,TGTGCCAGCAGTTCTCAGGGGGCGTTATCCGGCGGGGAGCTGTTTTTT
once,TRBV3-1,TRBJ1-2,.,CASSLPGVSYGYTF,TGTGCCAGCAGCCTACCAGGGGTAAGCTATGGCTACACCTTC
many,TRBV7-3,TRBJ2-3,.,CASSLRLGRPHTDTQYF,TGTGCCAGCAGCTTAAGACTCGGGCGGCCTCACACAGATACGCAGTATTTT
many,TRBV7-3,TRBJ2-4,.,CASRKTGSNIQYF,TGTGCCAGCAGAAAGACAGGTTCGAACATTCAGTACTTC
few,TRBV9,TRBJ1-1,.,CASSVATQWNTEAFF,TGTGCCAGCAGCGTAGCGACCCAGTGGAACACTGAAGCTTTCTTT